These 7 T cell receptor beta chains share one sample of origin, sequenced in a study of cytomegalovirus exposure and HLA in healthy donors. PCR amplification relied on 60 Vbeta primers (plus 13 Jbeta primers). TCRdb's copy holds only in-frame clones and misses some; the assay was immunoSEQ multiplex PCR. This sample's clone table lists under 200,000 clones. The specimen was PBMCs. Every receptor here comes from a man aged 25 to 40 in good health and CMV-seronegative.

The chain links TRBV29-1 to TRBJ1-1, with 10 bases fitting TRBD1. Germline CDR1 SQVTM, CDR2 ANQGSEA. The CDR3 has 13 amino acids. Trimming cost V 7 bases and J 3 bases; bases outside gene matches: 5. The DNA of the CDR3 is TGCAGCGGGGGACAGGGGAAGGACACTGAAGCTTTCTTT. As protein: CSGGQGKDTEAFF. The full variable domain, completed using reference TRBV29-1 and TRBJ1-1, is SAVISQKPSRDICQRGTSLTIQCQVDSQVTMMFWYRQQPGQSLTLIATANQGSEATYESGFVIDKFPISRPNLTFSTLTVSNMSPEDSSIYLCSGGQGKDTEAFFGQGTRLTVV.

The chain links TRBV5-6 to TRBJ2-2; 7 bases align to TRBD2. CDR3 length: 17 residues. Trimming took 0 bases from V and 2 from J; bases not matched to a gene: 7. Germline-derived CDR1 and CDR2 are SGHDT and YYEEEE. CDR3 nucleotides: TGTGCCAGCAGCTTGGAAGAGACGGGAGGAAACACCGGGGAGCTGTTTTTT. This encodes CASSLEETGGNTGELFF.

The chain combines TRBV6-1 with TRBJ2-2, with 10 bases identical to TRBD2. Losses at the gene ends were 4 bases for V and 5 bases for J; bases not matched to a gene: 7. Germline assignment: CDR1 MNHNS and CDR2 SASEGT. This CDR3 has 16 residues. As DNA, the CDR3 is TGTGCCAGCAGTGGTCTAGCGGGAGTTCGGACCGGGGAGCTGTTTTTT. The encoded protein is CASSGLAGVRTGELFF.

The chain employs TRBV19 and TRBJ1-5, with unresolved D. The CDR3 is 15 residues long. Germline CDR1 is LNHDA and CDR2 is SQIVND (reference sequence). V was cut by 7 bases and J by 0 bases, with 13 bases left in between. This chain's CDR3 is CASTDQVFSNQPQHF. The CDR3 DNA reads as TGTGCCAGTACCGACCAGGTGTTTAGCAATCAGCCCCAGCATTTT.

The chain couples TRBV7-8 to TRBJ2-7, with TRBD2 matching 8 bases. There are 15 residues in the CDR3. Germline V lookup: CDR1 SGHVS, CDR2 FQNEAQ. J gave up 6 bases and V 2 bases, and 9 bases lay outside the gene matches. CDR3 coding DNA: TGTGCCAGCAGCTTATGGGGGAGCCGGGAGGGCGAGCAGTACTTC. This gives the protein CASSLWGSREGEQYF.

CDR3 DNA: TGCGCCAGCAGCTCGGCAGGTGGCAGGGGGTACGAGCAGTACTTC. It encodes CASSSAGGRGYEQYF. The chain recombines TRBV5-1 with TRBJ2-7; 7 bases map to TRBD1. Per germline, CDR1 SGHRS and CDR2 YFSETQ. V shed 3 bases, J shed 4 bases, and the junction held 10 bases outside the gene matches. The CDR3 spans 15 residues.

The CDR3 loop is CASSLGRGQTTFF. The DNA for the CDR3 is TGTGCCAGCAGCTTGGGACGTGGACAGACGACTTTCTTT. The chain couples TRBV5-8 to TRBJ1-1; weak D call: TRBD1 (6 bases). The germline V gene encodes CDR1 SGHTS and CDR2 YDEGEE. The CDR3 length is 13 residues. V was clipped by 0 bases and J by 12 bases, with 15 bases between them.